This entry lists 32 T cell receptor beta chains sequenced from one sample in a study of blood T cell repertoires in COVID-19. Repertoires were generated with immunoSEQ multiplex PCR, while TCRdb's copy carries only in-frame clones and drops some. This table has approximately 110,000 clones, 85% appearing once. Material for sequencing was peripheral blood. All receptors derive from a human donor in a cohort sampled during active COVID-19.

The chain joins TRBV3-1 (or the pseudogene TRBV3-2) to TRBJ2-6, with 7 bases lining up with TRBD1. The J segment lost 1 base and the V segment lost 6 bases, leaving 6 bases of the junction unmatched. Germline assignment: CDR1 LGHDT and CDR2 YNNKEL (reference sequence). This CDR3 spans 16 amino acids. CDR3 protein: CASSRQGGSGANVLTF. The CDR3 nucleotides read TGTGCCAGCAGTCGACAGGGTGGGTCTGGGGCCAACGTCCTGACTTTC.

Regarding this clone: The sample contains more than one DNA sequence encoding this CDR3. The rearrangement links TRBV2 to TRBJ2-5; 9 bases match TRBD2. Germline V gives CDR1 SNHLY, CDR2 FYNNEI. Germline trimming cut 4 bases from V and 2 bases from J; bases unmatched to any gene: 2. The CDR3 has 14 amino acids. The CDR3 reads CASSGLAGQETQYF. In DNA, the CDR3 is TGTGCCAGCAGTGGGCTAGCGGGGCAAGAGACCCAGTACTTC. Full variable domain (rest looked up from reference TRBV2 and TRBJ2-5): EPEVTQTPSHQVTQMGQEVILRCVPISNHLYFYWYRQILGQKVEFLVSFYNNEISEKSEIFDDQFSVERPDGSNFTLKIRSTKLEDSAMYFCASSGLAGQETQYFGPGTRLLVL.

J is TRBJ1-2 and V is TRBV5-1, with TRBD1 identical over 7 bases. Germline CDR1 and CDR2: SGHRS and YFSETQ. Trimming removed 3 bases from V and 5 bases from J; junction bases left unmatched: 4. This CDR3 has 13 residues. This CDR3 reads CASSYRQGYGYTF. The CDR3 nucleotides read TGCGCCAGCAGCTACAGACAGGGATATGGCTACACCTTC. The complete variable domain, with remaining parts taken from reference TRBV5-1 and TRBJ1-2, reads KAGVTQTPRYLIKTRGQQVTLSCSPISGHRSVSWYQQTPGQGLQFLFEYFSETQRNKGNFPGRFSGRQFSNSRSEMNVSTLELGDSALYLCASSYRQGYGYTFGSGTRLTVV.

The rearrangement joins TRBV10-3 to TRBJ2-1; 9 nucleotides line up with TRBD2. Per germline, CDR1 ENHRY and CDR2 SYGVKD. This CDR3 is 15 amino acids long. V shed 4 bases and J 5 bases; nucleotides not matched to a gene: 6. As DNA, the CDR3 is TGTGCCATCAGTGGGCGGGAGGGCCGGAACAATGAGCAGTTCTTC. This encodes CAISGREGRNNEQFF.

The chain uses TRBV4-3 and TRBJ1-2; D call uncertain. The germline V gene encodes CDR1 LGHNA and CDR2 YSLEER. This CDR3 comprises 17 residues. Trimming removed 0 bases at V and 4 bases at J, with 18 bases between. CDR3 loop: CASSQEPTGRNGYGYTF. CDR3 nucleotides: TGCGCCAGCAGCCAAGAACCTACGGGGAGGAACGGCTATGGCTACACCTTC.

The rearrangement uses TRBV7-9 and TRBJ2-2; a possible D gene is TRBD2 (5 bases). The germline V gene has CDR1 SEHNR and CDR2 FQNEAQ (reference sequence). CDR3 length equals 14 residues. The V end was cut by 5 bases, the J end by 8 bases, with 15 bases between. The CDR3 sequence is CASSALRASGELFF. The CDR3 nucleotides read TGTGCCAGCAGCGCCTTGCGGGCATCTGGGGAGCTGTTTTTT.

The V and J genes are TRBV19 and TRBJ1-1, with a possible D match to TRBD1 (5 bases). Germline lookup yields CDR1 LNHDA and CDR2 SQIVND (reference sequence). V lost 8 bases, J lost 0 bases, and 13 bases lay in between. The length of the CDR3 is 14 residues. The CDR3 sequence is CASQWGEMNTEAFF. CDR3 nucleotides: TGTGCCAGTCAATGGGGCGAGATGAACACTGAAGCTTTCTTT.

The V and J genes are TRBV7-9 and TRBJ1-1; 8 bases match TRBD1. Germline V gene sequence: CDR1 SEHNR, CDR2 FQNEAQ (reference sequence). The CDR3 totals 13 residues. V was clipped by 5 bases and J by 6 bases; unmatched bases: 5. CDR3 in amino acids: CASSKDRDPEAFF. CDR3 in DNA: TGTGCCAGCAGCAAGGACAGGGACCCTGAAGCTTTCTTT.

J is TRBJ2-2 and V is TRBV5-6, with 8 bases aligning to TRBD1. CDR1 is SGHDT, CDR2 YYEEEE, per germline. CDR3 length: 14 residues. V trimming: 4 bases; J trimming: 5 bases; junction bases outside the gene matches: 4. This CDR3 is CASSPGTGTGELFF. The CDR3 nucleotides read TGTGCCAGCAGCCCCGGGACAGGTACCGGGGAGCTGTTTTTT.

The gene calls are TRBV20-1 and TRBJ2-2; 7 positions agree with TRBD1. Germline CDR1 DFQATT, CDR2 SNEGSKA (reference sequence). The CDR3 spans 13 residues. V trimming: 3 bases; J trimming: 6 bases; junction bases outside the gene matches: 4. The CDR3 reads CSASDRVAGELFF. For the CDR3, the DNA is TGCAGTGCTAGTGACAGGGTGGCCGGGGAGCTGTTTTTT.

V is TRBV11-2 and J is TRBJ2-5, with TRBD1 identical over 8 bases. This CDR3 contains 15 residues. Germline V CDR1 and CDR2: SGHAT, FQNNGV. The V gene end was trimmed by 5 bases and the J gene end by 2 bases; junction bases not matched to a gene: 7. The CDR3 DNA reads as TGTGCCAGCAGCAAAATAAGGACAGGGCAAGAGACCCAGTACTTC. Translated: CASSKIRTGQETQYF.

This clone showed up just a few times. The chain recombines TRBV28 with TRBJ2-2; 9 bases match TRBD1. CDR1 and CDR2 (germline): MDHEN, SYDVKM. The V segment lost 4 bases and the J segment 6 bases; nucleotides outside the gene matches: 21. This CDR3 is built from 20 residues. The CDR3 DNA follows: TGTGCCAGCAGTTCGGGGACAGGGAGGGCCGGCGTGGGCCGCGCCGGGGAGCTGTTTTTT. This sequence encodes CASSSGTGRAGVGRAGELFF. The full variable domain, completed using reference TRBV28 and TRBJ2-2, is DVKVTQSSRYLVKRTGEKVFLECVQDMDHENMFWYRQDPGLGLRLIYFSYDVKMKEKGDIPEGYSVSREKKERFSLILESASTNQTSMYLCASSSGTGRAGVGRAGELFFGEGSRLTVL.

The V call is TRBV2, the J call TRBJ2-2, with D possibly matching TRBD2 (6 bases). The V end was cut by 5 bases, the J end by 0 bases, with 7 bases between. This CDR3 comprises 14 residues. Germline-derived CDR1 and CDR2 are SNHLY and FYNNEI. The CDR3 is CASSRDSNTGELFF. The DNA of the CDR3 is TGTGCCAGCAGTAGGGACTCGAACACCGGGGAGCTGTTTTTT. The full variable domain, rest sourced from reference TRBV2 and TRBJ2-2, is EPEVTQTPSHQVTQMGQEVILRCVPISNHLYFYWYRQILGQKVEFLVSFYNNEISEKSEIFDDQFSVERPDGSNFTLKIRSTKLEDSAMYFCASSRDSNTGELFFGEGSRLTVL.

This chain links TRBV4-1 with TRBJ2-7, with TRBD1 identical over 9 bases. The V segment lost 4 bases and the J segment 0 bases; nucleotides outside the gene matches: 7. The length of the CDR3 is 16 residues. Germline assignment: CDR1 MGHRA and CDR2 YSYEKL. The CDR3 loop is CASSRNRQGDSYEQYF. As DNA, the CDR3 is TGCGCCAGCAGCCGCAACAGACAGGGGGACTCCTACGAGCAGTACTTC.

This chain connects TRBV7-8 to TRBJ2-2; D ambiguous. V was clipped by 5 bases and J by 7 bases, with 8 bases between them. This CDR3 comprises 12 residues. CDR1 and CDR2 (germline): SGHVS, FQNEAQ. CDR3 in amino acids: CASSPRVGELFF. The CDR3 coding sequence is TGTGCCAGCAGCCCCCGGGTCGGGGAGCTGTTTTTT.

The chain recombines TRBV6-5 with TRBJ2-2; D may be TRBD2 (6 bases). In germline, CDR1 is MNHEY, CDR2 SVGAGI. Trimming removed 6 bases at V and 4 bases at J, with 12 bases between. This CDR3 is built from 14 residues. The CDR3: CASREGRGTGELFF. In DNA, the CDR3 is TGTGCCAGCAGGGAGGGGCGGGGCACCGGGGAGCTGTTTTTT.

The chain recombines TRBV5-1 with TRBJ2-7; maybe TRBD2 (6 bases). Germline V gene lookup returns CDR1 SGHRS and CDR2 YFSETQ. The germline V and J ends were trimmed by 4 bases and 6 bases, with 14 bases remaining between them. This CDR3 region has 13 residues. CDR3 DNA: TGCGCCAGCAGCGTGGGAGGCCTTTCCGAGCAGTACTTC. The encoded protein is CASSVGGLSEQYF.

DNA of the CDR3: TGTGCCAGCAGCTGGGGGAACCGGACAGCAAGTCAAGAGACCCAGTACTTC. This gives the protein CASSWGNRTASQETQYF. V and J are TRBV5-5 and TRBJ2-5; D is perhaps TRBD1 (6 bases). Germline CDR1 is SGHKS and CDR2 is YYEKEE (reference sequence). The CDR3 extends over 17 amino acids. Trimming took 3 bases from V and 2 from J, leaving 20 bases between them.

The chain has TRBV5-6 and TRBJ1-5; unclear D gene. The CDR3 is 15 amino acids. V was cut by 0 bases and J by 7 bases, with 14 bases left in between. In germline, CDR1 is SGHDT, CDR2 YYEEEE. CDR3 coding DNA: TGTGCCAGCAGCTTGGGAAGCGAGGTGAGACAGCCCCAGCATTTT. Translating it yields CASSLGSEVRQPQHF.

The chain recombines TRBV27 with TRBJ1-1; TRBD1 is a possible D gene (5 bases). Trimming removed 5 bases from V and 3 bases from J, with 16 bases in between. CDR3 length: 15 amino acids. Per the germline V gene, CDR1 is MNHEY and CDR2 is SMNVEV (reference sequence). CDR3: CASSQLPQGYTEAFF. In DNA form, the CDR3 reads TGTGCCAGCAGTCAACTCCCCCAGGGCTACACTGAAGCTTTCTTT.

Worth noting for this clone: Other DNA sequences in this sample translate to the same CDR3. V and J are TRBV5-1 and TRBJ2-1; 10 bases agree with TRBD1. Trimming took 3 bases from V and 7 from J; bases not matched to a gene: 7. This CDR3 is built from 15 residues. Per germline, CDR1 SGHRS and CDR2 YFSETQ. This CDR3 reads CASSSGQGVSNEQFF. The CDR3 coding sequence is TGCGCCAGCAGCTCCGGACAGGGGGTTTCAAATGAGCAGTTCTTC.

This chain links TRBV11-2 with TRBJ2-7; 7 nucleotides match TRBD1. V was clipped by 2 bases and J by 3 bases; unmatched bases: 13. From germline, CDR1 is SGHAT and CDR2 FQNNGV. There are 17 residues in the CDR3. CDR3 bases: TGTGCCAGCAGCTTAAATGGCAACAGGGGAATTATCTACGAGCAGTACTTC. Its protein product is CASSLNGNRGIIYEQYF.

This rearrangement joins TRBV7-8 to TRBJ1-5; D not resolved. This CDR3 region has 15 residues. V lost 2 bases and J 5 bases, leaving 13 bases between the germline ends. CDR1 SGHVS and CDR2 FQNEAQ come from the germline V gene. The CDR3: CASSLLGPGDQPQHF. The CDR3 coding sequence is TGTGCCAGCAGCTTACTCGGCCCAGGTGATCAGCCCCAGCATTTT. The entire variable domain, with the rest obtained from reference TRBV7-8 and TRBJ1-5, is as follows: GAGVSQSPRYKVAKRGQDVALRCDPISGHVSLFWYQQALGQGPEFLTYFQNEAQLDKSGLPSDRFFAERPEGSVSTLKIQRTQQEDSAVYLCASSLLGPGDQPQHFGDGTRLSIL.

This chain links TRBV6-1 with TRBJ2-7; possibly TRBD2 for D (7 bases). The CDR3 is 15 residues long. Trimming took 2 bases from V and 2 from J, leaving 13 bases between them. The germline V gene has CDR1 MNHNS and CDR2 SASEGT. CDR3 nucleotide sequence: TGTGCCAGCAGTGAACGGGGGGCCTCTCCCTACGAGCAGTACTTC. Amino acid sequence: CASSERGASPYEQYF.

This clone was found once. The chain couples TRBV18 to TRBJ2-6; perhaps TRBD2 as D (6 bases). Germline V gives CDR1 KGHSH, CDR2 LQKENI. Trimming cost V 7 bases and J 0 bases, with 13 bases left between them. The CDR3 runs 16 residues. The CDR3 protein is CASFSRGSSGANVLTF. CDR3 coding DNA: TGTGCCAGCTTCTCCCGGGGGAGCTCTGGGGCCAACGTCCTGACTTTC.

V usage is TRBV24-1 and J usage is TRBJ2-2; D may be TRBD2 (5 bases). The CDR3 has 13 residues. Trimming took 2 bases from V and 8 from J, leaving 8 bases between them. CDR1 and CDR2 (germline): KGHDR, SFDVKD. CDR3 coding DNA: TGTGCCACCAGTGATTCCCGCGGGGGGGAGCTGTTTTTT. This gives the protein CATSDSRGGELFF.

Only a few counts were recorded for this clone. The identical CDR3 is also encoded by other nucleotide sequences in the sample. The CDR3 coding sequence is TGTGCCAGCAGCCCGACAGGTTCTGGAAACACCATATATTTT. Amino acids: CASSPTGSGNTIYF. The chain links TRBV9 to TRBJ1-3; the D gene is possibly TRBD1 (6 bases). V gave up 4 bases and J gave up 1 base, with 9 bases separating them. This CDR3 comprises 14 residues. CDR1 SGDLS and CDR2 YYNGEE come from the germline V gene.

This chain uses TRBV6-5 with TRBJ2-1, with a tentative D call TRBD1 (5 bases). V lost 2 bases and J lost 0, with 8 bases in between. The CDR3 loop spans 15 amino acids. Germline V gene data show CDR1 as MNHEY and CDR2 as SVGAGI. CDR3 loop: CASSYGRDSYNEQFF. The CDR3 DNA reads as TGTGCCAGCAGTTACGGCAGGGACTCCTACAATGAGCAGTTCTTC.

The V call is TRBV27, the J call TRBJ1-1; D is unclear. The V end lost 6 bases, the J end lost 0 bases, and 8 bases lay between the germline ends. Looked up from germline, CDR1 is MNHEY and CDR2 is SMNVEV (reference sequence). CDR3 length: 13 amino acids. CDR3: CASSRVLNTEAFF. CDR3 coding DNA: TGTGCCAGCAGCCGGGTTTTGAACACTGAAGCTTTCTTT.

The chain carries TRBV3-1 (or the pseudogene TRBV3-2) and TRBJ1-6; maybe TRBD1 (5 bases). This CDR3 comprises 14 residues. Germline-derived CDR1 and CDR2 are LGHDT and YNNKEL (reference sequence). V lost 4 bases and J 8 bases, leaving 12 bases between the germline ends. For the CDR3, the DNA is TGTGCCAGCAGCCTGCAGGGCGGCGATTCACCCCTCCACTTT. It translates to CASSLQGGDSPLHF.

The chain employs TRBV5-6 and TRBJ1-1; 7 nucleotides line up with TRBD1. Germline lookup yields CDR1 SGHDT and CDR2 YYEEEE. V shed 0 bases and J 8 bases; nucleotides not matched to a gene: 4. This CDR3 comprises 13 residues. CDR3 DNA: TGTGCCAGCAGCTTGGGGACCAGGGGGGAAGCTTTCTTT. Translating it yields CASSLGTRGEAFF. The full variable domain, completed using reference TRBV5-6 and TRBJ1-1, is DAGVTQSPTHLIKTRGQQVTLRCSPKSGHDTVSWYQQALGQGPQFIFQYYEEEERQRGNFPDRFSGHQFPNYSSELNVNALLLGDSALYLCASSLGTRGEAFFGQGTRLTVV.

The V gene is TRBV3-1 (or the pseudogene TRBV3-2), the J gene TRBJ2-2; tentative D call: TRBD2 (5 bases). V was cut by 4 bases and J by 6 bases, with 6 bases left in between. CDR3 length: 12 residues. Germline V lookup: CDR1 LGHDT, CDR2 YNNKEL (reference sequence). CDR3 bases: TGTGCCAGCAGCCCCGGGGCCGGGGAGCTGTTTTTT. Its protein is CASSPGAGELFF.